This T cell receptor beta chain was identified during a study of technical replicates of blood from several donors. Germline lookup yields CDR1 SGDLS and CDR2 YYNGEE. Trimming removed 0 bases at V and 8 bases at J, with 7 bases between. The CDR3 has 12 residues. Some clones are missing from TCRdb's copy, which holds only in-frame ones; the method was immunoSEQ multiplex PCR. The sample lists more than 80,000 clones, around 95% occurring once. Sequencing was carried out using T cells isolated from PBMCs. This sequence joins TRBV9 and TRBJ2-3; D uncertain. This receptor was obtained from a human donor in good health. The DNA for the CDR3 is TGTGCCAGCAGCGTAGGCCCAGGTACGCAGTATTTT. The encoded protein is CASSVGPGTQYF.